The 8 T cell receptor beta chains reported below all come from one sample, sequenced in a study of OX40 agonist ivuxolimab in advanced cancers. The library was obtained by the immunoSEQ multiplex PCR assay. TCRdb took over this immuneACCESS table, retaining in-frame rearrangements with V and J assigned. Such tables are incomplete; in checked studies, under half of the missing clones stem from an unresolved V gene, and the remainder is unexplained. This sample is represented by under 85,000 clones; around nine tenths of them were singletons. The top ten clones comprise 4% to 5% of the sample. The sequences come from CD4+ or CD8+ T cells sorted from blood, collected in a trial of the OX40 agonist ivuxolimab. These receptors were obtained from an adult with an advanced solid tumor such as melanoma, head and neck, liver or kidney cancer.

The gene calls are TRBV6-6 and TRBJ2-3; 7 bases match TRBD2. The germline CDR1 and CDR2 sequences are MNHNY and SVGAGI (reference sequence). The V segment lost 5 bases and the J segment 5 bases; nucleotides outside the gene matches: 13. The CDR3 has 16 residues. CDR3 in amino acids: CASSPGGRPGGDTQYF. CDR3 nucleotide sequence: TGTGCCAGCAGTCCGGGGGGACGGCCGGGAGGAGATACGCAGTATTTT.

This chain uses TRBV11-2 with TRBJ2-3; weak D call: TRBD1 (5 bases). The CDR3 spans 15 residues. Germline CDR1 SGHAT, CDR2 FQNNGV. V lost 4 bases and J 0 bases, leaving 11 bases between the germline ends. The CDR3 DNA reads as TGTGCCAGCAGCTCTTGGACACCCAGCACAGATACGCAGTATTTT. This encodes CASSSWTPSTDTQYF.

This chain uses TRBV2 with TRBJ2-7, with TRBD1 identical over 8 bases. Looked up from germline, CDR1 is SNHLY and CDR2 is FYNNEI. The CDR3 is made up of 13 amino acids. Trimming at V came to 5 bases and at J to 6 bases, leaving 6 bases not matched to a gene. CDR3 sequence (DNA): TGTGCCAGCAGTTGGACAGGGCGGGGCGAGCAGTACTTC. Its protein product is CASSWTGRGEQYF.

The chain employs TRBV6-5 and TRBJ1-2; 7 nucleotides agree with TRBD1. Germline V gives CDR1 MNHEY, CDR2 SVGAGI. V lost 2 bases, J lost 2 bases, and 8 bases stayed unmatched. The CDR3 runs 16 residues. The CDR3 region is CASSYAGTVSNYGYTF. Here the CDR3 DNA reads TGTGCCAGCAGTTACGCCGGGACAGTCTCAAACTATGGCTACACCTTC.

This chain joins TRBV6-6 and TRBJ2-1, with D tentatively TRBD1 (6 bases). Looked up from germline, CDR1 is MNHNY and CDR2 is SVGAGI (reference sequence). With 5 bases removed from V and 10 bases from J, the gap between germline ends came to 12 bases. CDR3 length: 12 amino acids. CDR3 bases: TGTGCCAGCAGTAACAGGGAACGAGAGCAGTTCTTC. It yields the protein CASSNREREQFF.

The chain uses TRBV19 and TRBJ2-2; 7 bases line up with TRBD2. This CDR3 is 16 amino acids long. The germline V gene encodes CDR1 LNHDA and CDR2 SQIVND (reference sequence). Trimming took 4 bases from V and 4 from J; bases not matched to a gene: 9. The CDR3 coding sequence is TGTGCCAGTAGTAGAAGGGCGGGAGTTACCACCGGGGAGCTGTTTTTT. This sequence encodes CASSRRAGVTTGELFF.

The chain employs TRBV6-1 and TRBJ2-3, with 8 bases identical to TRBD2. The CDR3 extends over 15 amino acids. CDR1 MNHNS and CDR2 SASEGT come from the germline V gene. The junction had 6 bases not matched to a gene; V was cut back by 7 bases and J by 0 bases. The CDR3 spells CASTAAGASTDTQYF. DNA for the CDR3: TGTGCCAGCACGGCAGCGGGGGCAAGCACAGATACGCAGTATTTT.

This chain uses TRBV7-2 with TRBJ2-7, with 12 bases lining up with TRBD2. The germline V gene has CDR1 SGHTA and CDR2 FQGNSA. The J segment lost 6 bases and the V segment lost 3 bases, leaving 9 bases of the junction unmatched. The CDR3 has 16 residues. Written as DNA, the CDR3 is TGTGCCAGCAGCTTGGTGACGACTAGCGGGAGTCGCGAGCAGTACTTC. This codes for CASSLVTTSGSREQYF.